The present T cell receptor (beta chain) was sequenced within a study of cytomegalovirus exposure and HLA in healthy donors. The study's findings and limits: According to a later analysis, donors in an Asian-associated ancestry cluster reportedly had fewer N-insertions than the roughly 640-donor mean.

With regard to this clone: Antigen: not known.

The PCR had 60 Vbeta and 13 Jbeta primers. Profiled with immunoSEQ multiplex PCR; TCRdb holds only in-frame clones, not every one. This table lists tens of thousands of clones. This clonotype was sampled from a young man in good health and CMV-seronegative. The sample comprised PBMCs.

For the CDR3, the DNA is TGCGCCAGCAGCTTGGCCCAGGGGGACTATGGCTACACCTTC. Its translation: CASSLAQGDYGYTF. The rearrangement links TRBV5-1 to TRBJ1-2; 7 bases are a match to TRBD1. CDR1 and CDR2 (germline): SGHRS, YFSETQ. The V and J ends lost 0 bases and 3 bases, in that order; junction bases with no gene match: 2. The CDR3 extends over 14 amino acids. The full variable domain, rest sourced from reference TRBV5-1 and TRBJ1-2, is KAGVTQTPRYLIKTRGQQVTLSCSPISGHRSVSWYQQTPGQGLQFLFEYFSETQRNKGNFPGRFSGRQFSNSRSEMNVSTLELGDSALYLCASSLAQGDYGYTFGSGTRLTVV.